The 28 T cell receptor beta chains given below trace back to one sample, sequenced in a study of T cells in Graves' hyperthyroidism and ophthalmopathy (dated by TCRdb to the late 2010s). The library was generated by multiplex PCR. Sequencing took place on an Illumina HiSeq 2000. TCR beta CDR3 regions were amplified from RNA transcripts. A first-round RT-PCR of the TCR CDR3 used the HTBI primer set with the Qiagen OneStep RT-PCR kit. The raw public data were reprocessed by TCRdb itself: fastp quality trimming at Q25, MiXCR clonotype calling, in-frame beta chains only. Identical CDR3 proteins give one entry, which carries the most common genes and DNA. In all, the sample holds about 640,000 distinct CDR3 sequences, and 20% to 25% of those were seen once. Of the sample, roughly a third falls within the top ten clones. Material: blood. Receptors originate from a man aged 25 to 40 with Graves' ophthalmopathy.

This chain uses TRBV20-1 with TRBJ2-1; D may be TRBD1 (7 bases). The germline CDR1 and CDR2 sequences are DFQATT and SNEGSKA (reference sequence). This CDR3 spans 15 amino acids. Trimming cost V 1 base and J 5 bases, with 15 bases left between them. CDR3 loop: CSARVRGEGHNEQFF. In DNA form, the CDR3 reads TGCAGTGCTAGAGTCAGGGGGGAAGGGCACAATGAGCAGTTCTTC.

CDR3 in DNA: TGTGCCAGCAGTTACCCCCCTGGACAGGGGGTTCCCTACGAGCAGTACTTC. This encodes CASSYPPGQGVPYEQYF. This sequence joins TRBV6-6 and TRBJ2-7; 10 bases fit TRBD1. V gave up 2 bases and J gave up 2 bases; unmatched junction bases: 9. The CDR3 is made up of 17 amino acids. Germline V lookup: CDR1 MNHNY, CDR2 SVGAGI (reference sequence).

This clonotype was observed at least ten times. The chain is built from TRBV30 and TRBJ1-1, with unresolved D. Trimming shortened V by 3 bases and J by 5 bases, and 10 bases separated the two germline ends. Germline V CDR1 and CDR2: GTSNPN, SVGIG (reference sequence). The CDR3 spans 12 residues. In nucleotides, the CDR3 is TGTGCCTGGAGAGGGTGGGATACTGAAGCTTTCTTT. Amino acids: CAWRGWDTEAFF.

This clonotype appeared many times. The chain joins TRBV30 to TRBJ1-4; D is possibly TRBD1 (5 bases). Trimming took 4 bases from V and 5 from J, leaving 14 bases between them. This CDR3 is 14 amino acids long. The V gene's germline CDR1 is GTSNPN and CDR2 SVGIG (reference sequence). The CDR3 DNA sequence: TGTGCCTGGAATCCATCGGGACGGAATGAAAAACTGTTTTTT. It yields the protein CAWNPSGRNEKLFF.

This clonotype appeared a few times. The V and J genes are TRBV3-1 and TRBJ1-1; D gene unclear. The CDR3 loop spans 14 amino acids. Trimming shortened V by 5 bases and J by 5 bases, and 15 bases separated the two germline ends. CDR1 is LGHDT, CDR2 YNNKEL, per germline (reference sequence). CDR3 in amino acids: CASSVKVSGTEAFF. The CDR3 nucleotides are TGTGCCAGCAGCGTAAAGGTCTCGGGGACTGAAGCTTTCTTT.

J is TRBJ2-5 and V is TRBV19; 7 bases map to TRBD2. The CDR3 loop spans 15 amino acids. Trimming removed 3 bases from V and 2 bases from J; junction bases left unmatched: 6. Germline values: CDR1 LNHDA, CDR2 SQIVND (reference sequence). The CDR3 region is CASSMGGRRQETQYF. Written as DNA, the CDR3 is TGTGCCAGTAGTATGGGAGGGAGAAGGCAAGAGACCCAGTACTTC.

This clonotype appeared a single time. CDR3 loop: CASSAFSGSTDTQYF. The DNA for the CDR3 is TGTGCCAGCAGCGCATTCAGCGGGAGCACAGATACGCAGTATTTT. The chain recombines TRBV9 with TRBJ2-3; D may be TRBD2 (6 bases). The CDR3 covers 15 residues. V shed 3 bases and J shed 0 bases, with 11 bases lying between them. The V gene's germline CDR1 is SGDLS and CDR2 YYNGEE.

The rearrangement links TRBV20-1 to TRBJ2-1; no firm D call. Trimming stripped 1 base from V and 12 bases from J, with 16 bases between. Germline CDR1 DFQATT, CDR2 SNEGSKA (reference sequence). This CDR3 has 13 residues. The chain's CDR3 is CSARAKGLGVQFF. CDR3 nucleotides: TGCAGTGCTAGAGCCAAGGGTTTGGGTGTGCAGTTCTTC.

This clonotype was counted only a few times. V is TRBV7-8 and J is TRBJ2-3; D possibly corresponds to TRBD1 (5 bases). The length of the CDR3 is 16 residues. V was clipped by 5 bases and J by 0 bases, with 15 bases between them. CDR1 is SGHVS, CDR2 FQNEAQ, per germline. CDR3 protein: CASSLTAQSSTDTQYF. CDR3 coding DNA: TGTGCCAGCAGCCTGACAGCCCAATCTAGCACAGATACGCAGTATTTT.

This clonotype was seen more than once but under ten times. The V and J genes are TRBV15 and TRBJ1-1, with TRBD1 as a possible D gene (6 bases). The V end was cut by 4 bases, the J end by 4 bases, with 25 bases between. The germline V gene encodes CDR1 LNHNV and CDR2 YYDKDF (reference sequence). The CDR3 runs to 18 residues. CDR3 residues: CATSTTTLDGGHITEAFF. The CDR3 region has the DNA TGTGCCACCAGCACAACTACCCTCGACGGGGGGCATATCACTGAAGCTTTCTTT.

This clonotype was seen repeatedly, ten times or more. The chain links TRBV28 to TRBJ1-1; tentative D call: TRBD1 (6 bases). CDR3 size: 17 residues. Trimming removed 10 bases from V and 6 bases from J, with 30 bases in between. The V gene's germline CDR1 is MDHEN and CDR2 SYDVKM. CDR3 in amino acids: CATQGGGVGGGWPEAFF. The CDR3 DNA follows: TGTGCCACCCAAGGAGGGGGGGTAGGGGGAGGATGGCCTGAAGCTTTCTTT.

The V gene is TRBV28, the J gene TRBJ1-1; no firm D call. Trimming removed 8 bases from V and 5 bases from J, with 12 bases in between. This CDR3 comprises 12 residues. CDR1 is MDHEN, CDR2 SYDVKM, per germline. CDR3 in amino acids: CASGPPLTEAFF. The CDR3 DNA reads TGTGCCAGCGGCCCCCCCCTGACTGAAGCTTTCTTT.

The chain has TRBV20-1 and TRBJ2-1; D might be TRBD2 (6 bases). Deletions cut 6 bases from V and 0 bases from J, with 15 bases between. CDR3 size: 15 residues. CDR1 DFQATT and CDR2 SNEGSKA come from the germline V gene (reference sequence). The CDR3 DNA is TGCAGTGCAGAAAACCGGGACTTCTCCTACAATGAGCAGTTCTTC. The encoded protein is CSAENRDFSYNEQFF.

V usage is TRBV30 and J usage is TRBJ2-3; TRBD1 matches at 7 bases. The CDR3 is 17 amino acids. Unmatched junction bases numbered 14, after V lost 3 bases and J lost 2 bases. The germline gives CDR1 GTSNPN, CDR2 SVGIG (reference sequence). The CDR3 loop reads CAWREEAPGQSTDTQYF. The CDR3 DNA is TGTGCCTGGAGGGAGGAGGCCCCGGGACAGTCCACAGATACGCAGTATTTT.

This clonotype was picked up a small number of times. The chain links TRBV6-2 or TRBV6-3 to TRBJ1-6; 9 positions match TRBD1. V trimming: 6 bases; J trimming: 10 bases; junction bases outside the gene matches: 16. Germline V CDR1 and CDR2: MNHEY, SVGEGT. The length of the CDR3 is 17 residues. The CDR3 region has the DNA TGTGCCAGCAGCCGAAGGGACAGGGTCCAAAGAAGGTCACCCCTCCACTTT. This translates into CASSRRDRVQRRSPLHF.

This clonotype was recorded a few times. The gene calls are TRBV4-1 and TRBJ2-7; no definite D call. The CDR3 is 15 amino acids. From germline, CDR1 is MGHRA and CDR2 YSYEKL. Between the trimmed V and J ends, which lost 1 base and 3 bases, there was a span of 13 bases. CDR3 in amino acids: CASSQAHGQNYEQYF. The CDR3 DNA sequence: TGCGCCAGCAGCCAAGCTCATGGGCAAAACTACGAGCAGTACTTC.

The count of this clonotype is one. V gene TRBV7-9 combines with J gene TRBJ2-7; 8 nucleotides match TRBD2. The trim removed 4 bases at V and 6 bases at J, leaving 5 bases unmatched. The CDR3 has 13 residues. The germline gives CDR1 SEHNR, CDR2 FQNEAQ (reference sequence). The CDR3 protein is CASSSAGEVEQYF. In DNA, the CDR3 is TGTGCCAGCAGCTCAGCGGGAGAGGTCGAGCAGTACTTC.

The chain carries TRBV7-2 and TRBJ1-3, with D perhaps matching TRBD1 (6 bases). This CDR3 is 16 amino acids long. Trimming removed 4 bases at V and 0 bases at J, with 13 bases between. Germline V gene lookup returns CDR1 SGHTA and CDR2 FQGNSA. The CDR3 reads CASSSRSTGSGNTIYF. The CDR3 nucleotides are TGTGCCAGCAGCTCGCGATCGACAGGCTCTGGAAACACCATATATTTT. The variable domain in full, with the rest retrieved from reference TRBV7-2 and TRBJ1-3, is GAGVSQSPSNKVTEKGKDVELRCDPISGHTALYWYRQSLGQGLEFLIYFQGNSAPDKSGLPSDRFSAERTGGSVSTLTIQRTQQEDSAVYLCASSSRSTGSGNTIYFGEGSWLTVV.

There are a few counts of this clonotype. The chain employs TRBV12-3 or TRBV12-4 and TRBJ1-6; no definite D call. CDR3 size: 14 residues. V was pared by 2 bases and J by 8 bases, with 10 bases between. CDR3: CASSLRYEDSPLHF. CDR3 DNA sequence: TGTGCCAGCAGTTTACGGTACGAGGATTCACCCCTCCACTTT.

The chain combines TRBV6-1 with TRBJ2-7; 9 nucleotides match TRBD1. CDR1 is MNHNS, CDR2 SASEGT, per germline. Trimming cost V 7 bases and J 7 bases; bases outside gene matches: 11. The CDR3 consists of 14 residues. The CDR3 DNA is TGTGCCAGCAACCCCCGGACAGGGGATCATGAGCAGTACTTC. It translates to CASNPRTGDHEQYF.

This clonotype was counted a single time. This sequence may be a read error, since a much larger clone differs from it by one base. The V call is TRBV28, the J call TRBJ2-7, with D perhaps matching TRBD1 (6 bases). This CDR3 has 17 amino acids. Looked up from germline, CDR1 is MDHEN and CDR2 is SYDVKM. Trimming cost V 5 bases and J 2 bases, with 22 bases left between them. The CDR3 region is CASSNYPGQTVTYEQYF. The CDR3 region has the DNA TGTGCCAGCAGTAACTACCCCGGACAGACCGTAACCTACGAGCAGTACTTC.

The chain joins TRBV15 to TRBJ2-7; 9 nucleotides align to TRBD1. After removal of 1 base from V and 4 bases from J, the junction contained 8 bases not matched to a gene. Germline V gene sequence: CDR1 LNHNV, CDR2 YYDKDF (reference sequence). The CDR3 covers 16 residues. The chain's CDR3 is CATSRGNRGPLYEQYF. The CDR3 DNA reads TGTGCCACCAGCAGAGGGAACAGGGGGCCCTTGTACGAGCAGTACTTC.

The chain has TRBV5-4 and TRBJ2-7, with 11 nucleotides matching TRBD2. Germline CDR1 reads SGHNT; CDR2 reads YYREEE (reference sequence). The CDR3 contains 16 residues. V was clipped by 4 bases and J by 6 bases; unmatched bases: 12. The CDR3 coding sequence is TGTGCCAGCAGCCCGGGACTAGCGGAAGCCCCCCTCGAGCAGTACTTC. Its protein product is CASSPGLAEAPLEQYF.

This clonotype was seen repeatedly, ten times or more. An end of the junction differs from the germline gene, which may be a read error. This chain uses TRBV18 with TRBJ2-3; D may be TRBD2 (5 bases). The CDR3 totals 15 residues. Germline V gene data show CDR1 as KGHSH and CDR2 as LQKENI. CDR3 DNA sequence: TGTACCAGCTCACGGCTTGGCGGGAGCACAGATACGCAGTATTTT. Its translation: CTSSRLGGSTDTQYF. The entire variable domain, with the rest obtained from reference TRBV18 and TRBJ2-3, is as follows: NAGVMQNPRHLVRRRGQEARLRCSPMKGHSHVYWYRQLPEEGLKFMVYLQKENIIDESGMPKERFSAEFPKEGPSILRIQQVVRGDSAAYFCTSSRLGGSTDTQYFGPGTRLTVL.

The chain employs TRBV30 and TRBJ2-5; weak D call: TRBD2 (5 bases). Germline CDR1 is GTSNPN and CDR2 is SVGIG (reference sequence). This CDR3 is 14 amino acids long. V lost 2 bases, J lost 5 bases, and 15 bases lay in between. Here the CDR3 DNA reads TGTGCCTGGAGTATGAGGGTAAGGCCCGAGACCCAGTACTTC. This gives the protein CAWSMRVRPETQYF.

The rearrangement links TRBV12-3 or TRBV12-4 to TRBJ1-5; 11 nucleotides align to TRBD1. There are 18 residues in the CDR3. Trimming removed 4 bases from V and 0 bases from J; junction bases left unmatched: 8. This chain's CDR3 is CASSSRTGGLYSNQPQHF. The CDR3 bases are TGTGCCAGCAGTTCCCGGACAGGGGGCCTATATAGCAATCAGCCCCAGCATTTT.

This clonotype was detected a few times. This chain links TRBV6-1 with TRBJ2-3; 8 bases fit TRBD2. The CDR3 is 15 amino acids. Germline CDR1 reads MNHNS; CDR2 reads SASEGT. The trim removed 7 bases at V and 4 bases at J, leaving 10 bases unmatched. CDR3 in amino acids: CASNLKPGGADTQYF. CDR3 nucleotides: TGTGCCAGCAATCTCAAGCCGGGAGGGGCAGATACGCAGTATTTT.

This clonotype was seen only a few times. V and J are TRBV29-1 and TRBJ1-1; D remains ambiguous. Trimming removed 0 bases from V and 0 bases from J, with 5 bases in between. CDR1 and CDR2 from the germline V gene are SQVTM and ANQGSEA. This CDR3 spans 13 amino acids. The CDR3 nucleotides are TGCAGCGTTGAAGATCCCATGAACACTGAAGCTTTCTTT. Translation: CSVEDPMNTEAFF.